This T cell receptor (beta chain) is from a study of blood T cells in healthy people across ages. In regard to this clonotype: Its specificity is unknown. A much larger clonotype is one base distant, so this may be a read error.

Each individual donor underwent a draw of 8 to 10 milliliters of peripheral blood. Per-sample PBMC isolation yielded at least 6.5 million cells. Primed by a sample-barcoded 5' primer and a J-beta primer mix, a second PCR proceeded for about 6 to 11 cycles. TCRdb recomputed calls from the 5' RACE reads with MiXCR, one row per CDR3 protein. Of approximately 1.5 million distinct CDR3 sequences in the sample, about 31% were seen once. This CDR3 is 14 amino acids long. V shed 5 bases and J shed 3 bases, with 14 bases lying between them. Germline lookup yields CDR1 SGHVS and CDR2 FQNEAQ. The study, taken as a whole, reports: Getting older went along with TCR beta diversity per million T cells dropping roughly linearly. Versus aged donors, long-lived donors had higher diversity and more naive CD4+ cells.

The sequenced material came from blood. The clonotype was recovered from a woman in her twenties or thirties in good health. This chain links TRBV7-8 with TRBJ2-7; D may be TRBD1 (5 bases). CDR3 amino acids: CASSPPDKVYEQYF. The CDR3 DNA follows: TGTGCCAGCAGCCCCCCGGACAAGGTCTACGAGCAGTACTTC.